Presented here are 22 T cell receptor beta chains from one specimen sequenced in a study of blood T cell repertoires in COVID-19. The method was immunoSEQ multiplex PCR; TCRdb's version includes in-frame clones alone and lacks a portion of them. The sample has 55,000 to 90,000 clones; more than 75% are singletons. Sample: peripheral blood. Receptor source: a human donor in a cohort sampled during active COVID-19.

This chain uses TRBV19 with TRBJ2-2, with TRBD1 as a possible D gene (6 bases). Trimming removed 6 bases from V and 7 bases from J, with 18 bases in between. Germline CDR1 LNHDA, CDR2 SQIVND (reference sequence). The CDR3 is made up of 15 amino acids. CDR3 sequence reads: CASRLLRGMGGELFF. The CDR3 DNA follows: TGTGCCAGTAGGCTTCTCAGGGGAATGGGCGGGGAGCTGTTTTTT.

J is TRBJ2-5 and V is TRBV6-4, with D unclear. Germline CDR1 is MRHNA and CDR2 is SNTAGT. Trimming removed 1 base from V and 1 base from J, with 13 bases in between. The CDR3 has 16 amino acids. Here the CDR3 DNA reads TGTGCCAGCAGTGACTTGCCAGTGATCGCCCAAGAGACCCAGTACTTC. It encodes CASSDLPVIAQETQYF.

The genes are TRBV12-2 and TRBJ1-4; the table assigns TRBD1, which was not confirmed against the DNA. TRBV12-2 represents a pseudogene. The CDR3 spans 17 residues. The CDR3, as DNA: TGTGCAAGTCGCTTAGAGTGGCTCGGGACAGTAAATGAAAAACTGTTTTTT. Encoded protein: CASRLEWLGTVNEKLFF.

The genes are TRBV5-1 and TRBJ1-1; D unresolved. Germline assignment: CDR1 SGHRS and CDR2 YFSETQ. Trimming pared 0 bases from V and 2 bases from J, leaving 5 bases between. This CDR3 has 13 amino acids. CDR3 amino acids: CASSLGSNTEAFF. Written as DNA, the CDR3 is TGCGCCAGCAGCTTGGGCAGTAACACTGAAGCTTTCTTT. The whole variable domain, filled in from reference TRBV5-1 and TRBJ1-1, reads KAGVTQTPRYLIKTRGQQVTLSCSPISGHRSVSWYQQTPGQGLQFLFEYFSETQRNKGNFPGRFSGRQFSNSRSEMNVSTLELGDSALYLCASSLGSNTEAFFGQGTRLTVV.

The chain recombines TRBV27 with TRBJ2-5; 12 nucleotides line up with TRBD2. The V and J ends lost 4 bases and 5 bases, in that order; junction bases with no gene match: 23. Germline values: CDR1 MNHEY, CDR2 SMNVEV (reference sequence). The CDR3 is 21 amino acids. Here the CDR3 reads CASSWTGVHLAGGRPQETQYF. CDR3 DNA: TGTGCCAGCAGTTGGACAGGGGTGCATCTAGCGGGAGGGCGCCCCCAGGAGACCCAGTACTTC.

This chain uses TRBV27 with TRBJ2-1, with D tentatively TRBD2 (8 bases). CDR1 and CDR2 from the germline V gene are MNHEY and SMNVEV (reference sequence). The CDR3 has 21 amino acids. V lost 5 bases and J 2 bases, leaving 31 bases between the germline ends. CDR3 amino acids: CASSLLRQGRAGGIAYNEQFF. The CDR3, as DNA: TGTGCCAGCAGTCTCCTCCGACAGGGACGGGCGGGAGGTATAGCCTACAATGAGCAGTTCTTC.

This sequence joins TRBV28 and TRBJ2-1; TRBD2 agrees at 8 bases. CDR3 size: 13 residues. Germline V gene lookup returns CDR1 MDHEN and CDR2 SYDVKM. J gave up 4 bases and V 6 bases, and 2 bases lay outside the gene matches. CDR3: CASRRGGYNEQFF. As DNA, the CDR3 is TGTGCCAGCAGACGGGGGGGATACAATGAGCAGTTCTTC.

The chain combines TRBV6-6 with TRBJ2-5; TRBD1 agrees at 8 bases. V was clipped by 5 bases and J by 7 bases; unmatched bases: 6. The CDR3 is made up of 13 amino acids. The V gene's germline CDR1 is MNHNY and CDR2 SVGAGI (reference sequence). The CDR3 DNA follows: TGTGCCAGCAGTCCGGGACAGGTAGCGACCCAGTACTTC. Its protein product is CASSPGQVATQYF.

J is TRBJ1-1 and V is TRBV5-4, with D unresolved. There are 13 residues in the CDR3. Germline loops: CDR1 SGHNT, CDR2 YYREEE (reference sequence). Deletions cut 4 bases from V and 1 base from J, with 8 bases between. The CDR3 nucleotides are TGTGCCAGCAGCAGAAGAGAGAACACTGAAGCTTTCTTT. Protein product: CASSRRENTEAFF. The full variable domain, in which reference TRBV5-4 and TRBJ1-1 provide the parts outside the CDR3, is ETGVTQSPTHLIKTRGQQVTLRCSSQSGHNTVSWYQQALGQGPQFIFQYYREEENGRGNFPPRFSGLQFPNYSSELNVNALELDDSALYLCASSRRENTEAFFGQGTRLTVV.

The V gene is TRBV25-1, the J gene TRBJ2-3; 12 positions agree with TRBD2. This CDR3 contains 16 residues. V shed 5 bases, J shed 2 bases, and the junction held 5 bases outside the gene matches. Germline-derived CDR1 and CDR2 are MGHDK and SYGVNS. CDR3 residues: CASSSRLAGVTDTQYF. In DNA form, the CDR3 reads TGTGCCAGCAGTTCCCGACTAGCGGGGGTCACAGATACGCAGTATTTT.

The J gene is TRBJ1-6, the V gene TRBV28, with D possibly being TRBD1 (5 bases). Trimming stripped 2 bases from V and 0 bases from J, with 11 bases between. Germline CDR1 is MDHEN and CDR2 is SYDVKM. The CDR3 runs to 17 residues. CDR3: CASSLPGLSSYNSPLHF. The CDR3 DNA reads as TGTGCCAGCAGTTTACCAGGGTTAAGCTCCTATAATTCACCCCTCCACTTT.

This clone has just one count. V is TRBV19 and J is TRBJ2-3; 11 nucleotides agree with TRBD2. The CDR3 has 16 residues. Germline trimming cut 6 bases from V and 1 base from J; bases unmatched to any gene: 6. CDR1 and CDR2 (germline): LNHDA, SQIVND (reference sequence). The CDR3: CASSRLAGIGTDTQYF. The DNA for the CDR3 is TGTGCCAGTAGCAGACTAGCGGGGATTGGCACAGATACGCAGTATTTT.

About this clone: Mismatch with germline at one junction end may stem from a read error. The chain is built from TRBV3-1 (or the pseudogene TRBV3-2) and TRBJ2-3, with 9 nucleotides matching TRBD2. The CDR3 length is 13 residues. The germline V gene has CDR1 LGHDT and CDR2 YNNKEL (reference sequence). CDR3 DNA sequence: TGTGCCAGCAGCCATGGGGAGCGGGAGGAAGAGTTTTTT. Translation gives CASSHGEREEEFF.

The J gene is TRBJ1-5, the V gene TRBV6-1; 7 nucleotides line up with TRBD1. V gave up 4 bases and J gave up 2 bases; unmatched junction bases: 8. This CDR3 is 16 amino acids long. Germline lookup yields CDR1 MNHNS and CDR2 SASEGT. The CDR3 is CASSAWTGTGNQPQHF. The CDR3, as DNA: TGTGCCAGCAGTGCGTGGACAGGTACCGGCAATCAGCCCCAGCATTTT.

This rearrangement joins TRBV5-1 to TRBJ2-2; no definite D call. This CDR3 is built from 14 residues. The ends were cut back, 2 bases at V and 2 bases at J, with 7 bases in the middle. Germline loops: CDR1 SGHRS, CDR2 YFSETQ. The CDR3 DNA is TGCGCCAGCAGCTTAGACTTAAACACCGGGGAGCTGTTTTTT. It is translated as CASSLDLNTGELFF.

This sequence joins TRBV10-1 and TRBJ1-1; D is unclear. This CDR3 comprises 13 residues. The germline V gene has CDR1 WNHNN and CDR2 SYGVQD (reference sequence). V was shortened by 6 bases and J by 6 bases, with 14 bases between the two germline ends. CDR3 sequence (DNA): TGCGCCAGCAGAGACACGGGGAGTGCTGAAGCTTTCTTT. As protein: CASRDTGSAEAFF.

The CDR3, as DNA: TGTGCCAGCAGCCAGAGGCCGGGACTAGCGGGAGGGGTCTTCAACAATGAGCAGTTCTTC. Protein sequence: CASSQRPGLAGGVFNNEQFF. V gene TRBV7-3 combines with J gene TRBJ2-1, with TRBD2 matching 16 bases. V lost 5 bases to trimming and J lost 5 bases; unmatched junction nucleotides: 15. There are 20 residues in the CDR3. Germline CDR1 is SGHTA and CDR2 is FQGTGA. Variable domain in full (rest from reference TRBV7-3 and TRBJ2-1): GAGVSQTPSNKVTEKGKYVELRCDPISGHTALYWYRQSLGQGPEFLIYFQGTGAADDSGLPNDRFFAVRPEGSVSTLKIQRTERGDSAVYLCASSQRPGLAGGVFNNEQFFGPGTRLTVL.

This clone was seen just once. The chain uses TRBV9 and TRBJ2-2; TRBD2 agrees at 10 bases. The CDR3 covers 15 residues. The V gene's germline CDR1 is SGDLS and CDR2 YYNGEE. V trimming: 3 bases; J trimming: 3 bases; junction bases outside the gene matches: 2. CDR3 residues: CASSATSGYTGELFF. As DNA, the CDR3 is TGTGCCAGCAGCGCGACTAGCGGGTACACCGGGGAGCTGTTTTTT.

This chain joins TRBV3-1 (or the pseudogene TRBV3-2) and TRBJ1-2; tentatively, D is TRBD1 (5 bases). Germline values: CDR1 LGHDT, CDR2 YNNKEL (reference sequence). The CDR3 totals 12 residues. V lost 1 base to trimming and J lost 6 bases, with 6 bases between them. CDR3 region: CASSQGQNGYTF. The CDR3 DNA reads TGTGCCAGCAGCCAAGGACAGAATGGCTACACCTTC.

V is TRBV21-1 and J is TRBJ2-7; no DNA check was done on the table's D call, TRBD2. TRBV21-1 is deemed a pseudogene. The CDR3 is made up of 19 amino acids. CDR3 in DNA: TGTGCCAGCATCTCTCCAAGGGGCGCGTCGAGCGGGAGAACCTACGAGCAGTACGTC. This translates into CASISPRGASSGRTYEQYV.

This chain uses TRBV7-9 with TRBJ2-2, with TRBD1 matching over 7 bases. V shed 6 bases, J shed 4 bases, and the junction held 17 bases outside the gene matches. The germline V gene encodes CDR1 SEHNR and CDR2 FQNEAQ (reference sequence). The CDR3 length is 18 residues. CDR3 in amino acids: CASSFTGTADGRTGELFF. The CDR3, as DNA: TGTGCCAGCAGTTTTACTGGGACAGCGGATGGGCGCACCGGGGAGCTGTTTTTT. Complete variable domain (other parts from reference TRBV7-9 and TRBJ2-2): DTGVSQNPRHKITKRGQNVTFRCDPISEHNRLYWYRQTLGQGPEFLTYFQNEAQLEKSRLLSDRFSAERPKGSFSTLEIQRTEQGDSAMYLCASSFTGTADGRTGELFFGEGSRLTVL.

This chain joins TRBV6-5 and TRBJ2-3; 7 bases are a match to TRBD1. Trimming at V came to 9 bases and at J to 8 bases, leaving 11 bases not matched to a gene. The CDR3 spans 13 residues. The germline V gene encodes CDR1 MNHEY and CDR2 SVGAGI. CDR3 sequence reads: CASSGGSGATQYF. The DNA for the CDR3 is TGTGCCAGTTCAGGGGGATCCGGGGCTACGCAGTATTTT.